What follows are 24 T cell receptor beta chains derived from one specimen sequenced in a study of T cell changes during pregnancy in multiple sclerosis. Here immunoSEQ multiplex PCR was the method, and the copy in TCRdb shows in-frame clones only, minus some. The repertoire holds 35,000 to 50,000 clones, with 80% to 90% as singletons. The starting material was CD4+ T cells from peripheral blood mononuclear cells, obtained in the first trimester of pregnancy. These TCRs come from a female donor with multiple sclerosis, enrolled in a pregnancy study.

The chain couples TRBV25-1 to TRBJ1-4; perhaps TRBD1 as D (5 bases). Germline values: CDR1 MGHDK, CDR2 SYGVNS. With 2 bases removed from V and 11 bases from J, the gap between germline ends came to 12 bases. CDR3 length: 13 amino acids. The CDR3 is CASSEQGSWKLFF. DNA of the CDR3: TGTGCCAGCAGTGAACAGGGTTCGTGGAAACTGTTTTTT. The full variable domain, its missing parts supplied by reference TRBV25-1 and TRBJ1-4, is EADIYQTPRYLVIGTGKKITLECSQTMGHDKMYWYQQDPGMELHLIHYSYGVNSTEKGDLSSESTVSRIRTEHFPLTLESARPSHTSQYLCASSEQGSWKLFFGSGTQLSVL.

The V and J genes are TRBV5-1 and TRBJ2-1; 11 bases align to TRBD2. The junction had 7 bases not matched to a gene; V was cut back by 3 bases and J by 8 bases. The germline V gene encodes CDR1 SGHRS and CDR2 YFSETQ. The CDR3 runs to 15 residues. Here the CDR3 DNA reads TGCGCCAGCAGCTCCACTAGCGGGAGAGGATATGAGCAGTTCTTC. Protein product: CASSSTSGRGYEQFF.

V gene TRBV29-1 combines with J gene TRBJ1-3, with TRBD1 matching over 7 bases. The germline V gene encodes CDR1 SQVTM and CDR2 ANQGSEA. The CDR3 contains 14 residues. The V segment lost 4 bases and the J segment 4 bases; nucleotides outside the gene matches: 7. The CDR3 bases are TGCAGCGTTGCAGGGGACAGAGGGGGAAACACCATATATTTT. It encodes CSVAGDRGGNTIYF.

CDR3 sequence reads: CASSPTTSGGTQYF. CDR3 bases: TGTGCCAGCTCACCGACGACTAGCGGGGGGACCCAGTACTTC. The chain joins TRBV18 to TRBJ2-5, with 12 bases lining up with TRBD2. Germline CDR1 and CDR2: KGHSH and LQKENI. CDR3 size: 14 residues. The junction had 3 bases not matched to a gene; V was cut back by 3 bases and J by 7 bases.

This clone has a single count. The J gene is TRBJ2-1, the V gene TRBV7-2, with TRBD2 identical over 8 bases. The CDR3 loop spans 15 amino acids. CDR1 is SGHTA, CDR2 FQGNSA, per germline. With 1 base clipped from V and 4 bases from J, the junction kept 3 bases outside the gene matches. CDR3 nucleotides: TGTGCCAGCAGCTTAGGATTAGCGGGGTACAATGAGCAGTTCTTC. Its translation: CASSLGLAGYNEQFF.

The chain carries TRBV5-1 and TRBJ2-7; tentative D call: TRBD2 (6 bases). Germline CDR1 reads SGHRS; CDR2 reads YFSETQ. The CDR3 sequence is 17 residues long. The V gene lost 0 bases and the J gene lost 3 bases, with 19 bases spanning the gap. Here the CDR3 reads CASSLGLLASNDYEQYF. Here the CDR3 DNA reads TGCGCCAGCAGCTTGGGTCTTCTAGCGTCAAATGACTACGAGCAGTACTTC.

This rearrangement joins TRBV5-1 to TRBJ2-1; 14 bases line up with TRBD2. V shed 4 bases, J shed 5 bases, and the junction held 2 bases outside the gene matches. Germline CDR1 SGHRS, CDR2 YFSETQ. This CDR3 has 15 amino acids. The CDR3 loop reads CASSQGLAGDNEQFF. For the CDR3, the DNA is TGCGCCAGCAGCCAGGGACTAGCGGGAGACAATGAGCAGTTCTTC. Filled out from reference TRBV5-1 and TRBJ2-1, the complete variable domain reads KAGVTQTPRYLIKTRGQQVTLSCSPISGHRSVSWYQQTPGQGLQFLFEYFSETQRNKGNFPGRFSGRQFSNSRSEMNVSTLELGDSALYLCASSQGLAGDNEQFFGPGTRLTVL.

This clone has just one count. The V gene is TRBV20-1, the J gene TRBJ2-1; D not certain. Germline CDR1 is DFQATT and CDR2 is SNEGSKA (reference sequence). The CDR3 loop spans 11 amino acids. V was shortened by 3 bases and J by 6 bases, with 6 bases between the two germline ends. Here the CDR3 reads CSASGGNEQFF. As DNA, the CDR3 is TGCAGTGCTAGTGGCGGCAATGAGCAGTTCTTC.

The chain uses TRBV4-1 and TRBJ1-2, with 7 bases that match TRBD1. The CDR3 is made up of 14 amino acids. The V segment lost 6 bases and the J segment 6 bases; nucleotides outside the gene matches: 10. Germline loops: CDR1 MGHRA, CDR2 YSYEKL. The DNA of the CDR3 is TGCGCCAGCAGATCCACAGGGGTCGGACATGGCTACACCTTC. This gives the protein CASRSTGVGHGYTF.

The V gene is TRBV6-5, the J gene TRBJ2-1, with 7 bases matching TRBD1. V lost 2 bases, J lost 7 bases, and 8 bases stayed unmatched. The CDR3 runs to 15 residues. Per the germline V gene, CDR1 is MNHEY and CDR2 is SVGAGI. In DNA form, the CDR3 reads TGTGCCAGCAGTTACGGTCAGGGGGTGTCGAATGAGCAGTTCTTC. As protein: CASSYGQGVSNEQFF.

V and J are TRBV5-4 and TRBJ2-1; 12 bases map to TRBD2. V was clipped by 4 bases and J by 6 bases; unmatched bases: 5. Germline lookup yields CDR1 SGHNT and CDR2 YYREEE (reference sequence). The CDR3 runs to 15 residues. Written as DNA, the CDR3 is TGTGCCAGCAGCCCGACTAGCGGGAGCTTCAATGAGCAGTTCTTC. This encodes CASSPTSGSFNEQFF.

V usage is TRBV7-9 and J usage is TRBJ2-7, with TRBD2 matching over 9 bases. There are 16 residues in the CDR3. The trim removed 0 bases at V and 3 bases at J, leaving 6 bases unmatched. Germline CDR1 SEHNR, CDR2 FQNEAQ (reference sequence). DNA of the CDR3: TGTGCCAGCAGCTTAGCAGCGGGAGGAGCCTACTACGAGCAGTACTTC. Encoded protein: CASSLAAGGAYYEQYF. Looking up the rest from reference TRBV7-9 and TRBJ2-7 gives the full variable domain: DTGVSQNPRHKITKRGQNVTFRCDPISEHNRLYWYRQTLGQGPEFLTYFQNEAQLEKSRLLSDRFSAERPKGSFSTLEIQRTEQGDSAMYLCASSLAAGGAYYEQYFGPGTRLTVT.

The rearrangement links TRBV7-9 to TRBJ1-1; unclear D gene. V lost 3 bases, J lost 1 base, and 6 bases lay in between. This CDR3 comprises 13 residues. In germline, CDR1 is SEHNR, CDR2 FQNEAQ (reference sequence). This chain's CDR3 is CASSFGENTEAFF. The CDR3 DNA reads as TGTGCCAGCAGCTTTGGAGAGAACACTGAAGCTTTCTTT.

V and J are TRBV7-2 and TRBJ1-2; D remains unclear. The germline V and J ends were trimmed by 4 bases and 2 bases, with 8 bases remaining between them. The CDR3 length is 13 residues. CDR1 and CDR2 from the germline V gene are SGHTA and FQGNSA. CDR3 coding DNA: TGTGCCAGCAGCTCCAACAACAACTATGGCTACACCTTC. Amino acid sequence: CASSSNNNYGYTF.

CDR3 sequence (DNA): TGTGCCAGCAGTCGGACTAGCGGTCACAATGAGCAGTTCTTC. This translates into CASSRTSGHNEQFF. The J gene is TRBJ2-1, the V gene TRBV9; 10 bases line up with TRBD2. The CDR3 contains 14 residues. The V segment lost 5 bases and the J segment 5 bases; nucleotides outside the gene matches: 4. CDR1 SGDLS and CDR2 YYNGEE come from the germline V gene.

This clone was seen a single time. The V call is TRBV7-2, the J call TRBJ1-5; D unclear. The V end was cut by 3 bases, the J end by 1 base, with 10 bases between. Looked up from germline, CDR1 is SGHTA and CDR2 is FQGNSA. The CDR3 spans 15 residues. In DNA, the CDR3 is TGTGCCAGCAGCTTTCGGACGGGGAGCAATCAGCCCCAGCATTTT. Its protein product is CASSFRTGSNQPQHF.

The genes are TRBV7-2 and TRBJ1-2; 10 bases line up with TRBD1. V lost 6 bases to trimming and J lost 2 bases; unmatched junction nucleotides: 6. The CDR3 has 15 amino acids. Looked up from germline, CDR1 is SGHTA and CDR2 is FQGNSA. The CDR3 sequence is CASSVGQGGNYGYTF. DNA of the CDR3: TGTGCCAGCAGTGTAGGACAGGGGGGGAACTATGGCTACACCTTC.

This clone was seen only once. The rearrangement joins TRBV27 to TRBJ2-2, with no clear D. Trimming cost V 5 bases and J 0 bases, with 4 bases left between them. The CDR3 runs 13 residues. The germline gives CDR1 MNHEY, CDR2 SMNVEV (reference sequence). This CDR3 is CASSHTNTGELFF. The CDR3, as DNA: TGTGCCAGCAGTCACACGAACACCGGGGAGCTGTTTTTT.

The CDR3 loop is CSVAPDSAHVYGYTF. The CDR3 nucleotides read TGCAGCGTTGCTCCGGACAGCGCCCACGTGTATGGCTACACCTTC. The gene calls are TRBV29-1 and TRBJ1-2, with a possible D match to TRBD1 (6 bases). V was trimmed by 4 bases and J by 5 bases, leaving 20 bases between them. Germline assignment: CDR1 SQVTM and CDR2 ANQGSEA. The CDR3 runs to 15 residues.

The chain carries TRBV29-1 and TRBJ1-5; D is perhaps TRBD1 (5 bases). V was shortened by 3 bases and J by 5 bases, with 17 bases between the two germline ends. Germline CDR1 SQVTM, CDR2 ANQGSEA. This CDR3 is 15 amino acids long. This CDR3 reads CSVEGWAGPDQPQHF. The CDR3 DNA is TGCAGCGTTGAGGGGTGGGCAGGGCCGGATCAGCCCCAGCATTTT.

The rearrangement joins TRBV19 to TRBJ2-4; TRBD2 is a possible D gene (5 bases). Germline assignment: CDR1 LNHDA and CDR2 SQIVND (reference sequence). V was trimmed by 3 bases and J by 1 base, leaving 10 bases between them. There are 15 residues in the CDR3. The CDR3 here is CASSIGGLAKNIQYF. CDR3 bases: TGTGCCAGTAGTATTGGAGGACTCGCCAAAAACATTCAGTACTTC.

CDR3 loop: CASTLAGGTDTQYF. For the CDR3, the DNA is TGTGCCAGCACGCTAGCGGGGGGCACAGATACGCAGTATTTT. The chain has TRBV7-6 and TRBJ2-3; 10 bases are shared with TRBD2. The CDR3 is made up of 14 amino acids. V was pared by 7 bases and J by 1 base, with 2 bases of the junction left unmatched. CDR1 and CDR2 (germline): SGHVS, FNYEAQ.

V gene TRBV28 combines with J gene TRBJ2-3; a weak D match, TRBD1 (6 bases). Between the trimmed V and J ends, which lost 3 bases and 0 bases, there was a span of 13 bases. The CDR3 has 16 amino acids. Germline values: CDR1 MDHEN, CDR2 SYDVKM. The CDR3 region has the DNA TGTGCCAGCAGTTTCCGGGACAATCCTAGCACAGATACGCAGTATTTT. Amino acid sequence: CASSFRDNPSTDTQYF.

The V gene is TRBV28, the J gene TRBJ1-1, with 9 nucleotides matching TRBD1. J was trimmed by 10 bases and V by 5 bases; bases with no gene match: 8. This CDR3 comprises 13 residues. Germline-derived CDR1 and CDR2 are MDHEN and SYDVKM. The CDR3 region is CASSARTGEGAFF. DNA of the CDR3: TGTGCCAGCAGTGCCAGGACAGGGGAGGGAGCTTTCTTT.